This T cell receptor beta chain was identified in a study of Graves' ophthalmopathy and Graves' hyperthyroidism. Amplification of TCR beta CDR3 regions used RNA transcripts. The first-round RT-PCR employed HTBI primers together with the Qiagen OneStep RT-PCR kit. A multiplex PCR was then performed as the second round. Each CDR3 protein gets one entry after TCRdb re-called the multiplex PCR reads with MiXCR. Found here are hundreds of thousands of distinct CDR3 sequences, about two fifths of them singletons; the top ten hold 3% to 4%. Ineligible for inclusion were patients with other autoimmune diseases, uncontrolled infections, pregnancy or lactation. It was on clinical symptoms, serum thyroxine, TRAb, thyroid ultrasound and orbital computed tomography that diagnosis relied. Germline V gene data show CDR1 as ENHRY and CDR2 as SYGVKD. V lost 4 bases and J 3 bases, leaving 12 bases between the germline ends. CDR3 length: 14 amino acids.

Regarding this clonotype: As yet, its antigen is unknown.

Study conclusions and caveats: The study's model predicted ophthalmopathy progression at about 71% sensitivity and about 72% specificity.

The TCR was taken from an adult man with Graves' ophthalmopathy. The rearrangement joins TRBV10-3 to TRBJ1-1; D not certain. The sample taken for sequencing was peripheral blood. CDR3 in DNA: TGTGCCATCAGTGCGGCGGGAGGCTACACTGAAGCTTTCTTT. This codes for CAISAAGGYTEAFF.